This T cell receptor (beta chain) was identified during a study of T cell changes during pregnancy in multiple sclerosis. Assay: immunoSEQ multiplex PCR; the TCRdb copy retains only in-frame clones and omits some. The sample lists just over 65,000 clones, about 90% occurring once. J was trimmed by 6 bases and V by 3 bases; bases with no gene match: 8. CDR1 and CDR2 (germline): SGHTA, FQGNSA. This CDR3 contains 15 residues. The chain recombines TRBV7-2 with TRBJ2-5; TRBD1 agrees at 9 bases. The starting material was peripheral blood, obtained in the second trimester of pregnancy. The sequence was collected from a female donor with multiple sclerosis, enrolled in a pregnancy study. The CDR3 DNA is TGTGCCAGCAGCTTCACCGGGACAGGGCTCCAGACCCAGTACTTC. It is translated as CASSFTGTGLQTQYF. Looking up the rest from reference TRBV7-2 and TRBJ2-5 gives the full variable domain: GAGVSQSPSNKVTEKGKDVELRCDPISGHTALYWYRQSLGQGLEFLIYFQGNSAPDKSGLPSDRFSAERTGGSVSTLTIQRTQQEDSAVYLCASSFTGTGLQTQYFGPGTRLLVL.